This T cell receptor (beta chain) was recovered during a study of blood T cell repertoires in COVID-19. In the study overall: Nucleic acid was either cDNA or gDNA, and it came from T cells, B-cell-depleted T cells, or PBMCs.

Sequencing was performed with immunoSEQ multiplex PCR; in TCRdb, only in-frame clones are kept and a portion is missing. The data contain approximately 150,000 clones, about 82% of them singletons. This clone has only one observation. With 2 bases clipped from V and 9 bases from J, the junction kept 9 bases outside the gene matches. CDR3 length equals 15 residues. Per the germline V gene, CDR1 is MNHEY and CDR2 is SVGAGI. This clonotype was sampled from a woman aged 55-69 years with acute or convalescent COVID-19. What was sequenced was peripheral blood. The chain couples TRBV6-5 to TRBJ2-1; the match to TRBD2 covers 8 bases. In nucleotides, the CDR3 is TGTGCCAGCAGTTACGGGGCGGGGGGCGGCCTTGAGCAGTTCTTC. Amino acid sequence: CASSYGAGGGLEQFF.